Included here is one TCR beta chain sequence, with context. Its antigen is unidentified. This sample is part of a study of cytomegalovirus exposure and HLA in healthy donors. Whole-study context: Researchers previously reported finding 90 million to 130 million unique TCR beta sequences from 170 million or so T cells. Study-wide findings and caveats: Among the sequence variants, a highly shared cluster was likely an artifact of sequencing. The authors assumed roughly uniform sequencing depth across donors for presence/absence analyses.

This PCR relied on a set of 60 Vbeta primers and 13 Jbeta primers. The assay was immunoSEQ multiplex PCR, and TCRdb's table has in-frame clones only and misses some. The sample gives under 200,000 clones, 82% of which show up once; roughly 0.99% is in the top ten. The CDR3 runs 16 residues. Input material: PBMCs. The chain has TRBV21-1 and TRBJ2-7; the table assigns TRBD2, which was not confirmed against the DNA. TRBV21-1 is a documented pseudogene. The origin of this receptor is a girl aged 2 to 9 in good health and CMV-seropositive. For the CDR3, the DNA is TGTGCCAGCAGCAATGGGAAGGAGGGCCGAACCTACGAGCAGTACTTC. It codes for CASSNGKEGRTYEQYF.